Listed below are T cell receptor beta chains from one sample, sequenced in a study of blood T cell repertoires in COVID-19. Clones were sequenced by immunoSEQ multiplex PCR, and TCRdb holds only the in-frame ones, with some missing. Here the sample spans about 110,000 clones, 65% to 85% being singletons. The material sequenced was peripheral blood. The receptor set was obtained from a man aged 45-65 years with acute or convalescent COVID-19. The CDR3 runs from the conserved cysteine through the conserved F or W. Each record gives: J gene, V gene, clone size, CDR3 protein. The size entry is marked missing in some rows and otherwise reads once, few, many or a size class.

>TRBJ2-3|TRBV9|NA
CASSALAGGGTDTQYF
>TRBJ1-4|TRBV7-2|NA
CASSLVGSGEKLFF
>TRBJ1-1|TRBV5-6|NA
CASSRGTANTEAFF
>TRBJ1-6|TRBV6-6|NA
CASSYSGSSPLHF
>TRBJ1-1|TRBV5-4|NA
CASSPNIGAGGTEAFF
>TRBJ1-2|TRBV3-1/TRBV3-2|NA
CASSRTGPGEGYTF
>TRBJ1-5|TRBV6-5|NA
CASSYTGESNQPQHF
>TRBJ1-4|TRBV5-1|NA
CASSPNRDRAQYEKLFF
>TRBJ2-2|TRBV6-5|NA
CASSSRSGSGELFF
>TRBJ1-6|TRBV28|NA
CAGGFRGVNSPLHF
>TRBJ2-2|TRBV5-6|few
CASSLGGLGTGELFF
>TRBJ1-1|TRBV21-1|NA
CASSKEGGPSNTEAFF
>TRBJ1-2|TRBV11-2|NA
CASSLGHNYGYTF
>TRBJ2-7|TRBV18|few
CASSPGTGGSEQYF
>TRBJ2-5|TRBV5-1|NA
CARSYGQGGETQYF
>TRBJ1-1|TRBV5-4|NA
CASSIGTGSMNTEAFF
>TRBJ1-1|TRBV25-1|NA
CASSESPGVGTEAFF
>TRBJ1-1|TRBV5-1|once
CASSLGQGGGTEAFF
>TRBJ1-1|TRBV12-2|NA
CASRFARVDTEAFF
>TRBJ2-2|TRBV5-1|NA
CASSLASGGAGTGELFF
>TRBJ2-1|TRBV19|NA
CASSRGNEQFF
>TRBJ1-5|TRBV5-1|NA
CASSLGNSINQPQHF
>TRBJ1-6|TRBV5-1|NA
CASSRTGQNSPLHF
>TRBJ1-2|TRBV5-1|NA
CASRLEGVYGYTF
>TRBJ2-7|TRBV2|NA
CASIGRVEQYF
>TRBJ2-1|TRBV10-3|NA
CAMTSGGTSYNEQFF
>TRBJ2-1|TRBV4-1|few
CASSPYPTYSGGLDNEQFF
>TRBJ2-3|TRBV6-1|NA
CASSGPGGLSSTDTQYF
>TRBJ1-6|TRBV10-2|NA
CASRDIRWQEVSPLHF
>TRBJ1-3|TRBV2|NA
CASSVEGAGSGNTIYF
>TRBJ1-5|TRBV15|NA
CATSRGGNQPQHF
>TRBJ1-5|TRBV5-1|NA
CASSPEGVSNQPQHF
>TRBJ1-2|TRBV6-5|NA
CASSSRGGGYGYTF
>TRBJ2-6|TRBV19|few
CASSIGQLSGANVLTF
>TRBJ2-1|TRBV5-1|NA
CASSLSGQVYNEQFF
>TRBJ2-1|TRBV6-5|NA
CASSYSEGSHEQFF
>TRBJ1-1|TRBV5-1|NA
CASSSGQGTFPFGAFF
>TRBJ1-5|TRBV6-5|once
CASRKGTVSNQPQHF
>TRBJ1-5|TRBV6-2/TRBV6-3|NA
CASSQVGTGFGQPQHF
>TRBJ2-3|TRBV5-1|NA
CASSLIRLAGDSDTQYF
>TRBJ1-6|TRBV12-3/TRBV12-4|NA
CASREGVNSPLHF
>TRBJ1-2|TRBV6-5|NA
CASGWDSHSGYTF
>TRBJ1-2|TRBV20-1|NA
CSASDDRAVGYTF
>TRBJ1-1|TRBV6-6|NA
CASSSHGLRNTEAFF
>TRBJ1-1|TRBV6-1|NA
CASSEFPGVTEAFF
>TRBJ1-6|TRBV5-8|NA
CASSLWTVRWSYNSPLHF
>TRBJ2-7|TRBV2|NA
CASSASGLSAYEQYF
>TRBJ1-1|TRBV5-1|NA
CASSFRQGPQPPTAFF
>TRBJ2-2|TRBV27|NA
CASSATSTGELFF